Following are 22 T cell receptor beta chains from one sample sequenced in a study of shared clonotypes between healthy human individuals. The naive CD8 population came from CD45RO-negative cells selected for CCR7, without terminally differentiated effector memory CD45RA+ cells. Measured with immunoSEQ multiplex PCR; TCRdb has only the in-frame clones, and not every one. The sample carries around 620,000 clones, approximately 95% recorded once. Sequencing was performed on naive CD8+ T cells sorted from blood. These receptors originate from a woman under 40 in good health.

V gene TRBV6-1 combines with J gene TRBJ2-3; 14 bases match TRBD2. The CDR3 covers 15 residues. CDR1 and CDR2 from the germline V gene are MNHNS and SASEGT. CDR3 bases: TGTGAAAAGCGGGCATCGGGACTAGCGGGAGTTACGCAGTATTTT. Its protein is CEKRASGLAGVTQYF.

The J gene is TRBJ1-5, the V gene TRBV7-9; D is ambiguous. This CDR3 is built from 14 residues. The V and J ends lost 0 bases and 4 bases respectively, with 7 bases between them. Germline V gives CDR1 SEHNR, CDR2 FQNEAQ (reference sequence). The CDR3 protein is CASSLAADNQPQHF. The CDR3, as DNA: TGTGCCAGCAGCTTAGCGGCGGATAATCAGCCCCAGCATTTT.

V is TRBV9 and J is TRBJ1-3; 8 positions agree with TRBD1. From germline, CDR1 is SGDLS and CDR2 YYNGEE. The trim removed 3 bases at V and 0 bases at J, leaving 11 bases unmatched. The CDR3 extends over 18 amino acids. CDR3 residues: CASSALISGTGSGNTIYF. In nucleotides, the CDR3 is TGTGCCAGCAGCGCCCTTATATCCGGGACAGGCTCTGGAAACACCATATATTTT.

This chain links TRBV28 with TRBJ1-5; tentative D call: TRBD1 (5 bases). The CDR3 is made up of 15 amino acids. Germline CDR1 is MDHEN and CDR2 is SYDVKM. Trimming took off 4 bases at V and 3 bases at J, with 13 bases between the two ends. The CDR3 region is CASSSRAGNNQPQHF. CDR3 bases: TGTGCCAGCAGTTCCAGGGCAGGGAACAATCAGCCCCAGCATTTT.

This clone is a singleton in its sample. The chain couples TRBV30 to TRBJ2-1, with D perhaps matching TRBD1 or TRBD2 (6 bases each). V lost 7 bases and J 0 bases, leaving 13 bases between the germline ends. This CDR3 is 14 amino acids long. Germline CDR1 and CDR2: GTSNPN and SVGIG (reference sequence). The DNA of the CDR3 is TGTGCCTCGGCGGAGGGGGGCTCCTACAATGAGCAGTTCTTC. This encodes CASAEGGSYNEQFF.

The V and J genes are TRBV7-9 and TRBJ2-1; D uncertain. This CDR3 is built from 15 residues. Germline CDR1 SEHNR, CDR2 FQNEAQ (reference sequence). V shed 5 bases and J shed 3 bases, with 14 bases lying between them. Here the CDR3 DNA reads TGTGCCAGCAGCCCTGAGGAAGCGCGCTACAATGAGCAGTTCTTC. Encoded protein: CASSPEEARYNEQFF. The full variable domain, completed using reference TRBV7-9 and TRBJ2-1, is DTGVSQNPRHKITKRGQNVTFRCDPISEHNRLYWYRQTLGQGPEFLTYFQNEAQLEKSRLLSDRFSAERPKGSFSTLEIQRTEQGDSAMYLCASSPEEARYNEQFFGPGTRLTVL.

The V and J genes are TRBV28 and TRBJ2-7; 9 bases fit TRBD2. CDR3 length equals 17 residues. V trimming: 3 bases; J trimming: 0 bases; junction bases outside the gene matches: 9. Per the germline V gene, CDR1 is MDHEN and CDR2 is SYDVKM. In DNA, the CDR3 is TGTGCCAGCAGTTTGTATGGCGGGAGGGCCTCCTCCTACGAGCAGTACTTC. Amino acids: CASSLYGGRASSYEQYF.

The CDR3 is CASSFDPGAGFEQYF. The CDR3 nucleotides are TGTGCCAGCAGTTTCGACCCGGGGGCCGGGTTCGAGCAGTACTTC. V is TRBV28 and J is TRBJ2-7, with D perhaps matching TRBD1 or TRBD2 (6 bases each). V lost 3 bases and J 6 bases, leaving 18 bases between the germline ends. CDR1 is MDHEN and CDR2 is SYDVKM in the germline V gene. The CDR3 has 15 residues.

The V and J genes are TRBV6-1 and TRBJ2-7; D is unresolved. The CDR3 runs to 14 residues. Trimming removed 7 bases from V and 3 bases from J, with 16 bases in between. Germline CDR1 MNHNS, CDR2 SASEGT. CDR3 in DNA: TGTGCCAGCACTGATGGCCCCCACGGCTACGAGCAGTACTTC. Translating it yields CASTDGPHGYEQYF.

CDR3 sequence (DNA): TGTGCCAGCAGTGAGTACGGTTCCTACGAGCAGTACTTC. Its protein product is CASSEYGSYEQYF. This sequence joins TRBV6-1 and TRBJ2-7; D call uncertain. CDR3 length: 13 amino acids. Germline V gene data show CDR1 as MNHNS and CDR2 as SASEGT. The V end lost 3 bases, the J end lost 1 base, and 7 bases lay between the germline ends.

The V gene is TRBV7-9, the J gene TRBJ2-3, with TRBD2 matching over 11 bases. The CDR3 is made up of 16 amino acids. CDR1 and CDR2 (germline): SEHNR, FQNEAQ (reference sequence). The V segment lost 3 bases and the J segment 0 bases; nucleotides outside the gene matches: 2. The CDR3 sequence: CASSLGLAVSTDTQYF. DNA for the CDR3: TGTGCCAGCAGCTTGGGACTAGCGGTTAGCACAGATACGCAGTATTTT.

Only one count was recorded for this clone. This chain connects TRBV19 to TRBJ1-3, with D possibly being TRBD1 (5 bases). Deletions cut 3 bases from V and 5 bases from J, with 11 bases between. Germline V lookup: CDR1 LNHDA, CDR2 SQIVND (reference sequence). This CDR3 region has 14 residues. CDR3 DNA sequence: TGTGCCAGTAGTATGACAGCGGCGCGAAACACCATATATTTT. This encodes CASSMTAARNTIYF.

The chain carries TRBV7-6 and TRBJ2-5, with 8 positions matching TRBD2. The trim removed 4 bases at V and 2 bases at J, leaving 9 bases unmatched. This CDR3 contains 16 residues. Germline loops: CDR1 SGHVS, CDR2 FNYEAQ. The CDR3 reads CASSYRSSGLQETQYF. The CDR3 coding sequence is TGTGCCAGCAGCTACAGATCTAGCGGGCTACAAGAGACCCAGTACTTC.

This clone appeared a few times. Other DNA variants within this sample encode the same CDR3. CDR3 nucleotides: TGTGCCAGCAGTCGTAACACTGAAGCTTTCTTT. Encoded protein: CASSRNTEAFF. The rearrangement joins TRBV6-5 to TRBJ1-1; D ambiguous. CDR3 length: 11 amino acids. Trimming took 5 bases from V and 2 from J, leaving 3 bases between them. CDR1 is MNHEY and CDR2 is SVGAGI in the germline V gene.

V gene TRBV2 combines with J gene TRBJ1-5; D not resolved. Germline assignment: CDR1 SNHLY and CDR2 FYNNEI. This CDR3 contains 13 residues. V lost 7 bases and J 4 bases, leaving 11 bases between the germline ends. CDR3 in amino acids: CASKSGRNQPQHF. The CDR3 region has the DNA TGTGCCAGCAAATCGGGAAGAAATCAGCCCCAGCATTTT.

V and J are TRBV19 and TRBJ2-1; TRBD2 matches 14 bases. The CDR3 extends over 17 amino acids. V shed 5 bases, J shed 7 bases, and the junction held 10 bases outside the gene matches. In germline, CDR1 is LNHDA, CDR2 SQIVND (reference sequence). CDR3 region: CASSSPPGTSGSNEQFF. The DNA of the CDR3 is TGTGCCAGTAGTTCTCCCCCCGGGACTAGCGGGAGTAATGAGCAGTTCTTC. The full variable domain, its missing parts supplied by reference TRBV19 and TRBJ2-1, is DGGITQSPKYLFRKEGQNVTLSCEQNLNHDAMYWYRQDPGQGLRLIYYSQIVNDFQKGDIAEGYSVSREKKESFPLTVTSAQKNPTAFYLCASSSPPGTSGSNEQFFGPGTRLTVL.

This rearrangement joins TRBV11-3 to TRBJ2-3; possibly TRBD2 for D (5 bases). Germline CDR1 reads SGHNT; CDR2 reads YENEEA. The CDR3 consists of 13 residues. V dropped 6 bases and J dropped 4 bases, with 11 bases sitting between them. The DNA for the CDR3 is TGTGCCAGCAGTCGAGGACTGGCAGATACGCAGTATTTT. Translating gives CASSRGLADTQYF.

The chain has TRBV30 and TRBJ1-2; possibly TRBD1 for D (5 bases). The V end lost 0 bases, the J end lost 7 bases, and 12 bases lay between the germline ends. CDR1 is GTSNPN, CDR2 SVGIG, per germline (reference sequence). The CDR3 spans 13 residues. The CDR3 region is CAWSVGVGLGYTF. The CDR3 region has the DNA TGTGCCTGGAGTGTAGGGGTCGGGCTTGGCTACACCTTC.

In DNA form, the CDR3 reads TGTGCCAGCAGTCAGGCCTATGGCTACACCTTC. Protein sequence: CASSQAYGYTF. The chain is built from TRBV2 and TRBJ1-2; no firm D call. V was pared by 5 bases and J by 4 bases, with 5 bases between. The CDR3 has 11 residues. CDR1 and CDR2 from the germline V gene are SNHLY and FYNNEI. Full variable domain (remainder filled in from reference TRBV2 and TRBJ1-2): EPEVTQTPSHQVTQMGQEVILRCVPISNHLYFYWYRQILGQKVEFLVSFYNNEISEKSEIFDDQFSVERPDGSNFTLKIRSTKLEDSAMYFCASSQAYGYTFGSGTRLTVV.

This chain connects TRBV10-3 to TRBJ2-1, with 13 bases matching TRBD2. This CDR3 has 16 residues. J gave up 0 bases and V 6 bases, and 2 bases lay outside the gene matches. Germline CDR1 and CDR2: ENHRY and SYGVKD. CDR3 nucleotides: TGTGCCATCAGGAGGACTAGCGGGAGCTCCTACAATGAGCAGTTCTTC. Protein sequence: CAIRRTSGSSYNEQFF.

This chain uses TRBV7-7 with TRBJ2-7, with 7 bases matching TRBD2. CDR1 is SSHAT and CDR2 is FNYEAQ in the germline V gene (reference sequence). J lost 0 bases, V lost 5 bases, and 16 bases had no gene match. CDR3 length: 18 residues. CDR3 in DNA: TGTGCCAGCAGCCCCTGGCTGGGTAGCGGGCTGCCCTCCTACGAGCAGTACTTC. Protein product: CASSPWLGSGLPSYEQYF.

V usage is TRBV4-1 and J usage is TRBJ1-2; tentatively, D is TRBD1 (5 bases). This CDR3 contains 13 residues. The germline V and J ends were trimmed by 0 bases and 5 bases, with 7 bases remaining between them. Germline V gene data show CDR1 as MGHRA and CDR2 as YSYEKL. The CDR3 here is CASSQEEGYGYTF. The DNA for the CDR3 is TGCGCCAGCAGCCAAGAGGAGGGGTATGGCTACACCTTC.